A single sample gave rise to the 10 T cell receptor beta chains below, sequenced in a study of T-cell memory formation after mild COVID-19 (dated by TCRdb to the early 2020s). The method was 5' RACE. The sample was run on an Illumina NovaSeq 6000. TCRdb reprocessed the public reads (quality trimming at Q25 with fastp, clone calling with MiXCR) and kept in-frame beta chains. CDR3 protein sequences are deduplicated, and each keeps its most common genes and DNA. The sample yields around 400,000 distinct CDR3 sequences; 20% to 25% were counted once. Together, the top ten hold 8.5% to 10% of the sample. Sequencing was carried out using PBMCs or a T cell subset sorted from them (not recorded which). The source of these receptors is an adult woman who had mild COVID-19 (a few samples of this study predate the infection). The sample titles of this study are shuffled in the database, so cell type and time point are left out; the donor was told from shared clones.

CDR3 in DNA: TGTGCCAGCAGCCAAGAAGAGGGGGGACAGACTAATTCACCCCTCCACTTT. This codes for CASSQEEGGQTNSPLHF. This chain uses TRBV4-2 with TRBJ1-6; TRBD1 aligns across 7 bases. The germline V gene encodes CDR1 LGHNA and CDR2 YNFKEQ. Trimming at V came to 0 bases and at J to 6 bases, leaving 8 bases not matched to a gene. The CDR3 runs to 17 residues.

The CDR3 loop reads CASSATSGASYNEQFF. The CDR3 DNA follows: TGTGCCAGCAGCGCGACTAGCGGGGCTTCCTACAATGAGCAGTTCTTC. This chain links TRBV11-2 with TRBJ2-1; 11 nucleotides align to TRBD2. Germline CDR1 and CDR2: SGHAT and FQNNGV. The CDR3 is 16 residues long. V shed 5 bases and J 1 base; nucleotides not matched to a gene: 4.

The gene calls are TRBV7-6 and TRBJ2-1; perhaps TRBD2 as D (5 bases). This CDR3 is built from 16 residues. CDR1 and CDR2 (germline): SGHVS, FNYEAQ. With 5 bases removed from V and 2 bases from J, the gap between germline ends came to 16 bases. CDR3 nucleotide sequence: TGTGCCAGCAGCCCCCATCAAGCGGAGACCTACAATGAGCAGTTCTTC. It yields the protein CASSPHQAETYNEQFF.

V and J are TRBV20-1 and TRBJ2-7; unclear D gene. V gave up 3 bases and J gave up 6 bases, with 18 bases separating them. From germline, CDR1 is DFQATT and CDR2 SNEGSKA (reference sequence). The CDR3 sequence is 14 residues long. This CDR3 is CSASGSLDPGEQYF. CDR3 coding DNA: TGCAGTGCTAGCGGCTCTCTAGATCCAGGCGAGCAGTACTTC.

The CDR3 protein is CASSPRGSYNEQYF. The CDR3 DNA is TGTGCCAGCTCACCCCGGGGTTCCTACAATGAGCAGTACTTC. V gene TRBV18 combines with J gene TRBJ2-1, with TRBD2 as a possible D gene (5 bases). The DNA end is a closer match to TRBJ2-7, so the J assignment may be wrong. The CDR3 consists of 14 residues. Germline CDR1 reads KGHSH; CDR2 reads LQKENI.

V gene TRBV20-1 combines with J gene TRBJ2-3, with D possibly being TRBD1 or TRBD2 (5 bases each). The CDR3 is 15 amino acids. Germline V CDR1 and CDR2: DFQATT, SNEGSKA (reference sequence). Trimming shortened V by 8 bases and J by 4 bases, and 22 bases separated the two germline ends. The CDR3 nucleotides are TGCAGTAGCTGGGGACCGGGACCAAGGGCAGATACGCAGTATTTT. Its protein is CSSWGPGPRADTQYF.

J is TRBJ2-1 and V is TRBV27, with D perhaps TRBD1 or TRBD2 (5 bases each). The V gene's germline CDR1 is MNHEY and CDR2 SMNVEV (reference sequence). CDR3 size: 16 residues. Trimming left V 5 bases short and J 5 bases short, with 19 bases between. The CDR3 here is CASSETPGPRDNEQFF. The DNA of the CDR3 is TGTGCCAGCAGTGAAACCCCGGGACCGAGAGACAATGAGCAGTTCTTC.

The CDR3 bases are TGTGCCAGCAGTGGTCCCCGGGGCAGACAGATATCAGAGACCCAGTACTTC. Amino acid sequence: CASSGPRGRQISETQYF. The chain is built from TRBV28 and TRBJ2-5; D may correspond to TRBD1 or TRBD2 (5 bases each). This CDR3 comprises 17 residues. V was pared by 5 bases and J by 4 bases, with 23 bases between. CDR1 is MDHEN, CDR2 SYDVKM, per germline.

The CDR3 here is CASSVVASGLDEQFF. CDR3 coding DNA: TGTGCCAGCAGCGTAGTCGCTAGCGGGCTGGATGAGCAGTTCTTC. J is TRBJ2-1 and V is TRBV9, with TRBD2 matching 8 bases. V lost 0 bases and J lost 8; bases outside the gene matches: 7. This CDR3 has 15 amino acids. Germline V gives CDR1 SGDLS, CDR2 YYNGEE.

This clonotype was seen a single time. The rearrangement joins TRBV5-1 to TRBJ2-2; D remains ambiguous. Germline loops: CDR1 SGHRS, CDR2 YFSETQ. Trimming pared 5 bases from V and 3 bases from J, leaving 8 bases between. CDR3 size: 13 residues. CDR3 region: CASRIPDTGELFF. CDR3 DNA: TGCGCCAGCAGAATACCAGACACCGGGGAGCTGTTTTTT.